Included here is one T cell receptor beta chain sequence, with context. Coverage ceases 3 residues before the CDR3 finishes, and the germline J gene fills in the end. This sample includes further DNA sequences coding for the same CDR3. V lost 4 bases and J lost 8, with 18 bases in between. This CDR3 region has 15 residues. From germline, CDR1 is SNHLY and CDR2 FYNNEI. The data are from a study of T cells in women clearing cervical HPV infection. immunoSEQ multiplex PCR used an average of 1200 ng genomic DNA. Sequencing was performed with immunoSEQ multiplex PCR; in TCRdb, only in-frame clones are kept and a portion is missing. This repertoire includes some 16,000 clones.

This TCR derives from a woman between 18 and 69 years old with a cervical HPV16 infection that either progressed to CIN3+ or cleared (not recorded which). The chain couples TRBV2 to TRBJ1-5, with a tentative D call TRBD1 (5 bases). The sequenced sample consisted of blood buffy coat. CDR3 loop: CASSGRPGEQEPQHF. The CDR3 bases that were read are TGTGCCAGCAGTGGGCGTCCGGGGGAACAAGAGCCC.